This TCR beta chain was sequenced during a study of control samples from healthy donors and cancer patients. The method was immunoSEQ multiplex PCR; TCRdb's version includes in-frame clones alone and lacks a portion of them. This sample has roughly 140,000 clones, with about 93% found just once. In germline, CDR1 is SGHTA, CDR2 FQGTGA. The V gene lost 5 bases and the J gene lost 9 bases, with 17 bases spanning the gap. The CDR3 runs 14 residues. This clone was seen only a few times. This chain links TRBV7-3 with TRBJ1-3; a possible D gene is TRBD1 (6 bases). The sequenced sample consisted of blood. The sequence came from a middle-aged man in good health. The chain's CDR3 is CASSPLPGAGTIYF. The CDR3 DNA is TGTGCCAGCAGCCCCCTACCGGGGGCCGGCACCATATATTTT.